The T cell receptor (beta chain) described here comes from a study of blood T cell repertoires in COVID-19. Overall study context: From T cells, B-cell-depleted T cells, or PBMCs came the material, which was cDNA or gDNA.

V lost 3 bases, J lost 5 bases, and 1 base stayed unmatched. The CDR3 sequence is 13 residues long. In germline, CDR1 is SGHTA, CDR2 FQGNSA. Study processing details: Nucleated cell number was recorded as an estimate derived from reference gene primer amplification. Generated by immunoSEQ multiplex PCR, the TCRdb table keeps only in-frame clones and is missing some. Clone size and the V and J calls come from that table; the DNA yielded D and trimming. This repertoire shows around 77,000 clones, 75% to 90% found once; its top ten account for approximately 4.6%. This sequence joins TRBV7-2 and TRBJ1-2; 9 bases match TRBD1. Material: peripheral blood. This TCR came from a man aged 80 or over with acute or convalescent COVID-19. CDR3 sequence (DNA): TGTGCCAGCAGCTTGGACAGGGGTTATGGCTACACCTTC. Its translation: CASSLDRGYGYTF.